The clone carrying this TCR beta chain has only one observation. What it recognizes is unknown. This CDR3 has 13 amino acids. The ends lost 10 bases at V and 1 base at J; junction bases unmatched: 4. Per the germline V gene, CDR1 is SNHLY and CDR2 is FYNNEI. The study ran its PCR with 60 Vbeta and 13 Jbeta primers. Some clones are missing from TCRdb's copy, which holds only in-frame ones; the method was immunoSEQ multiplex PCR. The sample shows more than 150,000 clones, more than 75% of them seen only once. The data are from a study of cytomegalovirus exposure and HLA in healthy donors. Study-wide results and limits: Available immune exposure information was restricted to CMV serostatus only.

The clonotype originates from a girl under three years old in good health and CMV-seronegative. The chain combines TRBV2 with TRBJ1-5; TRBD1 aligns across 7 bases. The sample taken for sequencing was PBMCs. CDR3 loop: CATRGQSNQPQHF. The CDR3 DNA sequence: TGTGCCACTAGGGGACAGAGCAATCAGCCCCAGCATTTT.